Following are 16 T cell receptor beta chains from one sample sequenced in a study of blood T cell repertoires in COVID-19. Produced via immunoSEQ multiplex PCR; TCRdb's table is partial and in-frame only. The sample includes 160,000 or so clones, under 95% seen only once; the top ten take roughly a sixth. The sample taken for sequencing was peripheral blood. Source of these receptors: a man in his sixties with active or convalescent COVID-19.

The chain links TRBV29-1 to TRBJ1-2, with 7 bases fitting TRBD1. J was trimmed by 3 bases and V by 6 bases; bases with no gene match: 7. Looked up from germline, CDR1 is SQVTM and CDR2 is ANQGSEA. The CDR3 has 13 amino acids. In DNA, the CDR3 is TGCAGCGTCGATAGGACAGGCTACTATGGCTACACCTTC. Its protein is CSVDRTGYYGYTF.

V gene TRBV6-1 combines with J gene TRBJ2-7, with 8 bases matching TRBD1. Germline V gene data show CDR1 as MNHNS and CDR2 as SASEGT. CDR3 size: 14 residues. Trimming at V came to 2 bases and at J to 3 bases, leaving 3 bases not matched to a gene. The CDR3 spells CASSEKGTGYEQYF. CDR3 DNA sequence: TGTGCCAGCAGTGAAAAAGGGACAGGCTACGAGCAGTACTTC.

The V gene is TRBV5-4, the J gene TRBJ2-5; 8 bases are a match to TRBD1. The V gene end was trimmed by 4 bases and the J gene end by 1 base; junction bases not matched to a gene: 6. The CDR3 is made up of 15 amino acids. CDR1 is SGHNT, CDR2 YYREEE, per germline (reference sequence). The CDR3 region is CASSQGTGLQETQYF. In nucleotides, the CDR3 is TGTGCCAGCAGCCAGGGGACAGGTCTCCAAGAGACCCAGTACTTC.

This clone was detected once. J is TRBJ1-5 and V is TRBV6-5, with D possibly TRBD1 on 6 matching bases. Germline CDR1 is MNHEY and CDR2 is SVGAGI. The CDR3 consists of 15 residues. The V and J ends lost 4 bases and 5 bases respectively, with 15 bases between them. The CDR3 is CASSLARGGHQPQHF. CDR3 DNA sequence: TGTGCCAGCAGTTTAGCCCGGGGGGGGCATCAGCCCCAGCATTTT.

Remarks on this clone: An end of the junction differs from the germline gene, which may be a read error. The V gene is TRBV7-9, the J gene TRBJ1-1, with 11 bases aligning to TRBD1. There are 15 residues in the CDR3. CDR1 and CDR2 from the germline V gene are SEHNR and FQNEAQ (reference sequence). The CDR3 protein is CASSIAGTGGTEAFF. The CDR3 DNA is TGTGCCAGCAGCATAGCCGGGACAGGGGGTACTGAAGCTTTCTTT.

The sample holds a few counts of this clone. This chain uses TRBV28 with TRBJ1-2; possibly TRBD1 for D (5 bases). The germline V gene encodes CDR1 MDHEN and CDR2 SYDVKM. The CDR3 has 14 amino acids. Trimming pared 6 bases from V and 0 bases from J, leaving 11 bases between. CDR3 protein: CASSSGETNYGYTF. In DNA form, the CDR3 reads TGTGCCAGCAGCTCGGGGGAGACTAACTATGGCTACACCTTC.

The chain combines TRBV4-1 with TRBJ1-6; TRBD1 matches at 10 bases. The CDR3 is 18 residues long. The junction had 14 bases not matched to a gene; V was cut back by 3 bases and J by 9 bases. Looked up from germline, CDR1 is MGHRA and CDR2 is YSYEKL. CDR3: CASSQAPGQGLIRSPLHF. DNA for the CDR3: TGCGCCAGCAGCCAGGCACCGGGACAGGGGCTAATCCGTTCACCCCTCCACTTT.

The J gene is TRBJ2-3, the V gene TRBV5-4; 15 positions agree with TRBD2. Germline loops: CDR1 SGHNT, CDR2 YYREEE (reference sequence). The J segment lost 2 bases and the V segment lost 4 bases, leaving 14 bases of the junction unmatched. The CDR3 runs to 20 residues. Written as DNA, the CDR3 is TGTGCCAGCAGCAGGACTAGCGGGGGGGCCTGGGGCAGTAACACAGATACGCAGTATTTT. This encodes CASSRTSGGAWGSNTDTQYF. Variable domain in full (rest from reference TRBV5-4 and TRBJ2-3): ETGVTQSPTHLIKTRGQQVTLRCSSQSGHNTVSWYQQALGQGPQFIFQYYREEENGRGNFPPRFSGLQFPNYSSELNVNALELDDSALYLCASSRTSGGAWGSNTDTQYFGPGTRLTVL.

In its sample, this clone was seen a few times. The rearrangement links TRBV4-2 to TRBJ2-1; the match to TRBD2 covers 7 bases. This CDR3 is 16 amino acids long. After removal of 0 bases from V and 9 bases from J, the junction contained 11 bases not matched to a gene. Looked up from germline, CDR1 is LGHNA and CDR2 is YNFKEQ. The CDR3 coding sequence is TGTGCCAGCAGCCAAGATCGGACTAGGGACTGGGGTGAGCAGTTCTTC. This sequence encodes CASSQDRTRDWGEQFF.

The chain uses TRBV3-1 (or the pseudogene TRBV3-2) and TRBJ2-7; D possibly corresponds to TRBD1 (6 bases). Trimming left V 1 base short and J 3 bases short, with 10 bases between. The CDR3 has 14 amino acids. Per germline, CDR1 LGHDT and CDR2 YNNKEL (reference sequence). The CDR3 protein is CASSQVLDSYEQYF. CDR3 in DNA: TGTGCCAGCAGCCAAGTTTTGGACAGCTACGAGCAGTACTTC.

The rearrangement uses TRBV7-8 and TRBJ1-1, with D maybe TRBD1 (5 bases). This CDR3 is built from 13 residues. V lost 2 bases and J lost 11, with 15 bases in between. From germline, CDR1 is SGHVS and CDR2 FQNEAQ. The CDR3 here is CASSLSGVSSAFF. In DNA, the CDR3 is TGTGCCAGCAGCTTATCGGGGGTGTCTAGCGCTTTCTTT.

This rearrangement joins TRBV5-1 to TRBJ1-2; the D gene is possibly TRBD1 (6 bases). This CDR3 spans 14 amino acids. V was cut by 2 bases and J by 3 bases, with 11 bases left in between. Looked up from germline, CDR1 is SGHRS and CDR2 is YFSETQ. The CDR3, as DNA: TGCGCCAGCAGCTTAAACAGGGTTGACTATGGCTACACCTTC. Translated, it gives CASSLNRVDYGYTF. Full variable domain (missing parts from reference TRBV5-1 and TRBJ1-2): KAGVTQTPRYLIKTRGQQVTLSCSPISGHRSVSWYQQTPGQGLQFLFEYFSETQRNKGNFPGRFSGRQFSNSRSEMNVSTLELGDSALYLCASSLNRVDYGYTFGSGTRLTVV.

This clone was observed a few times. V and J are TRBV5-1 and TRBJ1-2; tentative D call: TRBD1 (5 bases). This CDR3 has 14 residues. Germline V lookup: CDR1 SGHRS, CDR2 YFSETQ. Trimming cost V 4 bases and J 5 bases, with 15 bases left between them. This chain's CDR3 is CASSGGTLAYGYTF. CDR3 nucleotide sequence: TGCGCCAGCAGCGGCGGGACGCTCGCGTATGGCTACACCTTC.

J is TRBJ2-2 and V is TRBV6-4; maybe TRBD1 (6 bases). Looked up from germline, CDR1 is MRHNA and CDR2 is SNTAGT. V lost 10 bases and J lost 0, with 15 bases in between. This CDR3 region has 15 residues. CDR3 loop: CANLSGHPNTGELFF. CDR3 nucleotides: TGTGCCAACCTGTCGGGACACCCGAACACCGGGGAGCTGTTTTTT.

The genes are TRBV7-8 and TRBJ2-4, with 7 positions matching TRBD2. Trimming took 5 bases from V and 3 from J; bases not matched to a gene: 13. The CDR3 spans 17 residues. Germline CDR1 and CDR2: SGHVS and FQNEAQ. The CDR3 sequence is CASSLGVGGGSKNIQYF. The CDR3 nucleotides are TGTGCCAGCAGCCTAGGCGTTGGTGGCGGGAGCAAAAACATTCAGTACTTC.

J is TRBJ1-4 and V is TRBV4-1; tentative D call: TRBD1 (5 bases). Deletions cut 4 bases from V and 6 bases from J, with 18 bases between. The CDR3 covers 16 residues. Germline CDR1 MGHRA, CDR2 YSYEKL. The CDR3 DNA follows: TGCGCCAGCAGCCGCCCCCAGGGTATAGGGGATGAAAAACTGTTTTTT. It specifies CASSRPQGIGDEKLFF.